Reported below is one T cell receptor beta chain. Authors' analysis steps: Reference gene primer amplification in the assay estimated nucleated cell counts. Profiled with immunoSEQ multiplex PCR; TCRdb holds only in-frame clones, not every one. V, J and clone size are those of that table, while D and trimming were read from the DNA. Here the sample spans over 250,000 clones, about 91% being singletons. Followed over time, Seattle patients had been enrolled while infection was active. This sample was taken from a study of blood T cell repertoires in COVID-19. About the study: T cells, B-cell-depleted T cells, or PBMCs supplied cDNA or gDNA.

V trimming: 6 bases; J trimming: 1 base; junction bases outside the gene matches: 11. CDR3 size: 16 residues. Germline V gives CDR1 SNHLY, CDR2 FYNNEI. The source material was peripheral blood. The chain links TRBV2 to TRBJ1-1, with 7 bases identical to TRBD1. This receptor was taken from a person aged 18-35 years with COVID-19, enrolled during active disease. The CDR3 reads CASSAKGASWNTEAFF. For the CDR3, the DNA is TGTGCCAGCAGCGCCAAGGGGGCGAGTTGGAACACTGAAGCTTTCTTT.